This TCR beta chain was sequenced during a study of cytomegalovirus exposure and HLA in healthy donors. Study results and limitations: Under 20,000 TCR beta sequences were associated with HLA alleles at 0.05 false discovery rate in a later analysis. With further analysis later on, most CMV-associated TCR beta chains appeared HLA-restricted.

Details on this clone: The antigen remains undetermined.

With 60 Vbeta and 13 Jbeta primers, the PCR was carried out. TCRdb's table, derived via immunoSEQ multiplex PCR, lists solely in-frame clones and lacks some. The sample yields more than 150,000 clones, roughly 85% seen once. Per the germline V gene, CDR1 is KGHSH and CDR2 is LQKENI. Germline trimming cut 2 bases from V and 9 bases from J; bases unmatched to any gene: 10. CDR3 length: 16 residues. This receptor was taken from a young man in good health and CMV-seropositive. V usage is TRBV18 and J usage is TRBJ2-1; 10 positions match TRBD2. Sequencing was carried out using PBMCs. DNA for the CDR3: TGTGCCAGCTCACCAACCCCTAGCGGGGGTTACGGTGAGCAGTTCTTC. This encodes CASSPTPSGGYGEQFF.